This T cell receptor (beta chain) came from a study of shared clonotypes between healthy human individuals. On the study more broadly: Donors consisted of two women and three men between 18 and 49.

Trimming took 2 bases from V and 2 from J, leaving 10 bases between them. This CDR3 comprises 14 residues. Germline V lookup: CDR1 SNHLY, CDR2 FYNNEI. Naive CD8 cells comprised CD45RO-negative, CCR7-positively selected cells, excluding terminally differentiated effector memory CD45RA+ cells. The material for each subset, its genomic DNA, was split evenly across several immunoSEQ plates. In the source study's methods: Junction-only sequences without quality scores were provided by ImmunoSEQ, so filtering was different. Repertoires were generated with immunoSEQ multiplex PCR, while TCRdb's copy carries only in-frame clones and drops some. V, J and clone size reflect that table, while D and trimming were determined from the DNA. The sample carries about 2.1 million clones, approximately 92% recorded once.

The chain joins TRBV2 to TRBJ2-7, with D maybe TRBD2 (5 bases). This clonotype was sampled from a man aged 18 to 30 in good health. Some clones in this sample may be carry-over from other donors' samples. Specimen: naive CD8+ T cells from PBMCs. The CDR3 loop is CASSEPGNTYEQYF. DNA for the CDR3: TGTGCCAGCAGTGAACCCGGGAATACCTACGAGCAGTACTTC.